This T cell receptor beta chain emerged from a study of persistence of HIV-infected CD4 T cells. Findings and limits, study-wide: Antigen-responding cells were enriched for degenerate expanded CDR3beta sequences.

CDR3 length equals 15 residues. Germline CDR1 is MDHEN and CDR2 is SYDVKM. V lost 7 bases and J 5 bases, leaving 20 bases between the germline ends. Worth noting for this clone: The antigen is undetermined.

The immunoSEQ assay was version 4, run in survey mode. Clones were read by immunoSEQ multiplex PCR, and TCRdb kept only the in-frame ones, dropping some. The sample yields under 20,000 clones, roughly 74% seen once. The stimulus was lysate of CMV-infected fibroblasts, around 10 ug/mL. Sorting selected CD4+ T cells upregulating both CD40 ligand and CD69. These HIV-1-infected adults initiated suppressive ART in chronic infection. Sequencing was performed on CD4+ T cells sorted from PBMCs after roughly 18-hour stimulation, taken from a patient who received antiretroviral therapy. The source of this sequence is an adult man with HIV who was CMV-seropositive. The chain joins TRBV28 to TRBJ1-1; a possible D gene is TRBD1 (5 bases). The CDR3 DNA reads TGTGCCAGCAAGGCCACACCGGGACGAAGGACTGAAGCTTTCTTT. As protein: CASKATPGRRTEAFF.